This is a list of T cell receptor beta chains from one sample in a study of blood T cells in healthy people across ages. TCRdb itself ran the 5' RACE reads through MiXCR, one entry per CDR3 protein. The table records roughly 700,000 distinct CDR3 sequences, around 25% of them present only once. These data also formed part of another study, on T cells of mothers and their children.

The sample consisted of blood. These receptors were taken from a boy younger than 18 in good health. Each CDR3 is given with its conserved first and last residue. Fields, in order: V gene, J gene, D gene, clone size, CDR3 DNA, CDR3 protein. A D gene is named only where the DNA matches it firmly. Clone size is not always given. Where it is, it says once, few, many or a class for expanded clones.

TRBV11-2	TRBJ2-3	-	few	TGTGCCAGCAGCTTAGATGGGAATACGCAGTATTTT	CASSLDGNTQYF
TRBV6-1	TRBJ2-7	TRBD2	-	TGTGCCAGCAGCCCATATGTAGGAGCGGGAGTCCCCTACGAGCAGTACTTC	CASSPYVGAGVPYEQYF
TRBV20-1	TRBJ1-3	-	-	TGCAGTGCTAGTAGTCAGGGCCAAGGAAACACCATATATTTT	CSASSQGQGNTIYF
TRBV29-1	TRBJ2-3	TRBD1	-	TGCAGCGTTTCATCCAGGGGGCAACCGACTAGCACAGATACGCAGTATTTT	CSVSSRGQPTSTDTQYF
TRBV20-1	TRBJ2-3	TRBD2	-	TGCAGTGCTAGAGATCGAGCGGGGGGGCCGGGCACAGATACGCAGTATTTT	CSARDRAGGPGTDTQYF
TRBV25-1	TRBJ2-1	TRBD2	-	TGTGCCAGCAGAGGCGGACTAGCCCACGATGAGCAGTTCTTC	CASRGGLAHDEQFF
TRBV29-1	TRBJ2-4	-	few	TGCAGCGTTGGTCTAGGGGCTGGGAACATTCAGTACTTC	CSVGLGAGNIQYF
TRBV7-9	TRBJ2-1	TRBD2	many	TGTGCCAGCAGCTCCGGACTAGTCAATGAGCAGTTCTTC	CASSSGLVNEQFF
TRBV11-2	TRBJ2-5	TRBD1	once	TGTGCCAGCAGCTTAGAACCCCCAGGGGGCCAAGAGACCCAGTACTTC	CASSLEPPGGQETQYF
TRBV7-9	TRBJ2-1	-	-	TGTGCCAGCAATGATGTAGGCAATGAGCAGTTCTTC	CASNDVGNEQFF
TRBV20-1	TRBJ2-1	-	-	TGCAGTGCTAGATCCACCTGGGGGGAAAGCTCCTACAGTGAGCAGTTCTTC	CSARSTWGESSYSEQFF
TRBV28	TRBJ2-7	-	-	TGTGCCAGCAGTTCCCAGCGGGTGTACTACGAGCAGTACTTC	CASSSQRVYYEQYF
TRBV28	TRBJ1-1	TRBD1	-	TGTGCCAGCGGATTGGACAGGGCTATGGGCACTGAAGCTTTCTTT	CASGLDRAMGTEAFF
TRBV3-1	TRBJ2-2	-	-	TGTGCCAGCAGCCAATCTGTGGGACTCCTCACCGGGGAGCTGTTTTTT	CASSQSVGLLTGELFF
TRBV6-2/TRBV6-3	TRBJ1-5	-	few	TGTGCCAGCAGGGACCCGGTTGTGGGGATCAATCAGCCCCAGCATTTT	CASRDPVVGINQPQHF
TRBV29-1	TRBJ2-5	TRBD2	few	TGCAGCGCCACGGGACTAGCGGGAGTGGAGACCCAGTACTTC	CSATGLAGVETQYF
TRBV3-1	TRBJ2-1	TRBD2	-	TGTGCCAGCAGCCCACTGACTAGCGGGAGGCCCCTTGCTGAGCAGTTCTTC	CASSPLTSGRPLAEQFF
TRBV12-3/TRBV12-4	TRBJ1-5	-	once	TGTGCCAGCAGTTTAGGAGGGAACCATCAGCCCCAGCATTTT	CASSLGGNHQPQHF
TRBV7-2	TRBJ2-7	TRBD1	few	TGTGCCAGCAGCGTCCGGGACAGAAACTACGAGCAGTACTTC	CASSVRDRNYEQYF
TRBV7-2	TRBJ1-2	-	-	TGTGCCAGCACCCCGTCCGACAGGCCTTATGGCTACACCTTC	CASTPSDRPYGYTF
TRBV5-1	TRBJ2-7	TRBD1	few	TGCGCCAGCAGCTTCGGACAGGGGCCTTCCTACGAGCAGTACTTC	CASSFGQGPSYEQYF
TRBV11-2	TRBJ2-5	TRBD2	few	TGTGCCAGCAGCTCACGAACAGGACTAGCGGGATGGCGGTACCAAGAGACCCAGTACTTC	CASSSRTGLAGWRYQETQYF
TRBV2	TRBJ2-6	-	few	TGTGCCAACAAGGGACGGCACGTCCTGACTTTC	CANKGRHVLTF
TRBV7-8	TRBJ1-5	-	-	TGTGCCAGCAGCATCCGACAGTCCAATCAGCCCCAGCATTTT	CASSIRQSNQPQHF
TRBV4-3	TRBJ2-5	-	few	TGCGCCAGCAGCCAAGTAAGGGACTTCAAAGAGACCCAGTACTTC	CASSQVRDFKETQYF
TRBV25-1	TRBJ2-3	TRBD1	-	TGTGCCAGCTCGGACAGGGCTGGAGATACGCAGTATTTT	CASSDRAGDTQYF
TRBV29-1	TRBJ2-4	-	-	TGCAGCGTTGAAGGGGGACGAGGGGTAGACATTCAGTACTTC	CSVEGGRGVDIQYF
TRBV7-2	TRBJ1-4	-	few	TGTGCCAGCCGGGCCCTAGGTGTGACTAATGAAAAACTGTTTTTT	CASRALGVTNEKLFF
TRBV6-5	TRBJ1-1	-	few	TGTGCCAGCAGTAGGGGGGAAAGTGAAGCTTTCTTT	CASSRGESEAFF
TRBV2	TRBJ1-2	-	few	TGTGCCAGCAGTGAAACCGGGACTACTATCTATGGCTACACCTTC	CASSETGTTIYGYTF
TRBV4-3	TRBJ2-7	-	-	TGCGCCAGCAGCCAAGACCGGGACTTGCCCTACGAGCAGTACTTC	CASSQDRDLPYEQYF
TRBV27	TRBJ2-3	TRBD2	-	TGTGCCAGCAGTTTGGGACTAGCGGGAATGGCGGGCTTCACAGATACGCAGTATTTT	CASSLGLAGMAGFTDTQYF
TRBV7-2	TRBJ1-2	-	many	TGTGCCAGCAGCTTAGGACTGTCGAGGACATACGGCTACACCTTC	CASSLGLSRTYGYTF
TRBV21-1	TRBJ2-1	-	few	TGTGCCAGCAGCGTATTAATGGGTGGTGAGCAGTTCTTC	CASSVLMGGEQFF
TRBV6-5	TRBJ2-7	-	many	TGTGCCAGCAGTTACACGGGTGCCTACGAGCAGTACTTC	CASSYTGAYEQYF
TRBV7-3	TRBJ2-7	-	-	TGTGCCAGCAGCTCCTATGGGGGAGTGGGCACGCCCTACGAGCAGTACTTC	CASSSYGGVGTPYEQYF
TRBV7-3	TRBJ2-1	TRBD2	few	TGTGCCAGCAGCTTAAGTCCTAGCGGGAGAAATGAGCAGTTCTTC	CASSLSPSGRNEQFF
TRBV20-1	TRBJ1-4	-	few	TGCAGTGCTAGTAAGGACGGACCAACTAATGAAAAACTGTTTTTT	CSASKDGPTNEKLFF
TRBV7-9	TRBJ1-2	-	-	TGTGCCAGCAGCCTCTTTCGGGACGGCCCCTATGGCTACACCTTC	CASSLFRDGPYGYTF
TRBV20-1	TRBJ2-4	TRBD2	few	TGCAGTGCTAGAGGTTTATTAAGCGGGGGCATTCAGTACTTC	CSARGLLSGGIQYF
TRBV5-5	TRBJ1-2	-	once	TGTGCCAGCAGCTTGGACAGGTTAAGCGATGGCTACACCTTC	CASSLDRLSDGYTF
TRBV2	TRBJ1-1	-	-	TGTGCCACCGAAAGGACAGAGATGAACACTGAAGCTTTCTTT	CATERTEMNTEAFF
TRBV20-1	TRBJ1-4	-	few	TGCAGTGCTAGTCCCTCTACGGGAGACGAACTGTTTTTT	CSASPSTGDELFF
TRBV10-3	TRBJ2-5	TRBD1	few	TGTGCCATCAGTGACCCCATCAGGGGGAAGGAGACCCAGTACTTC	CAISDPIRGKETQYF
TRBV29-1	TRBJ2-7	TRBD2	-	TGCAGCGTAGAGACTAGCGGGAGAAGTGGCGAGCAGTACTTC	CSVETSGRSGEQYF
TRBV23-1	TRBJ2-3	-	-	TGCGCCAGATCCCGGCGACCACCCAAGGGGCTAAAAGTCGGTAGCACAGATACGCAGTATTTT	CARSRRPPKGLKVGSTDTQYF
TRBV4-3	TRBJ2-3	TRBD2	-	TGCGCCAGCAGCCAAGCCCGACTAGCGGGGGGAAGCACAGATACGCAGTATTTT	CASSQARLAGGSTDTQYF
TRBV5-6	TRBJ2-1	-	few	TGTGCCAGCAGCTTGGAAGAGGGCGTTTACAATGAGCAGTTCTTC	CASSLEEGVYNEQFF
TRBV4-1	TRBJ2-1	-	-	TGCGCCAGCAGCCAAGAGCCTTCTCCAGTTCACAATGAGCAGTTCTTC	CASSQEPSPVHNEQFF
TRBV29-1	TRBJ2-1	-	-	TGCAGCGTTCGGGACCCCGGACAGTTCTTC	CSVRDPGQFF
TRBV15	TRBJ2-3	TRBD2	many	TGTGCCACCAGCAGAGATCCCGGGACTAGCGGAGATACGCAGTATTTT	CATSRDPGTSGDTQYF
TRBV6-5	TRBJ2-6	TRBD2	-	TGCTCGGGGGAGGGAGGGGCCAACGTCCTGACTTTC	CSGEGGANVLTF
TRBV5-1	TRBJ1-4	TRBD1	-	TGCGCCAGCAGCGGGGTAGGGGCAGGGGGCGAAAAACTGTTTTTT	CASSGVGAGGEKLFF
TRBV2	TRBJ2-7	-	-	TGTGCCAGCAGTGATTACGCTAGCGACTACGAGCAGTACTTC	CASSDYASDYEQYF